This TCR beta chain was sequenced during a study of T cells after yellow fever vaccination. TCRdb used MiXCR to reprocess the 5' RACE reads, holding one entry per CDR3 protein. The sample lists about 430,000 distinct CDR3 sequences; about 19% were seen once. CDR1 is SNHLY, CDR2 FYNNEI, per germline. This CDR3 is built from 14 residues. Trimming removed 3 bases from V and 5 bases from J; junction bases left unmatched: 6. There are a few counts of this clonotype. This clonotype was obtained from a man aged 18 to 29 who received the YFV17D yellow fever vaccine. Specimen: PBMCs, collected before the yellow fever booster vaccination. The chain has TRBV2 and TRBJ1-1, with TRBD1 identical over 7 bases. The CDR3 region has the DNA TGTGCCAGCAGTGACCCAGGGGGGGTAACTGAAGCTTTCTTT. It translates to CASSDPGGVTEAFF.